The present T cell receptor (beta chain) was sequenced within a study of blood T cells in healthy people across ages. Per sample, a minimum of 6.5 million PBMCs were isolated. Combining a sample-barcoded 5' primer with a J-beta primer mix, a second PCR ran for roughly 6 to 12 cycles. TCRdb recomputed calls from the 5' RACE reads with MiXCR, one row per CDR3 protein. The sample has about a million distinct CDR3 sequences; 51% are singletons. Germline assignment: CDR1 DFQATT and CDR2 SNEGSKA (reference sequence). The V gene end was trimmed by 0 bases and the J gene end by 4 bases; junction bases not matched to a gene: 6. CDR3 length equals 16 residues.

The V gene is TRBV20-1, the J gene TRBJ2-1; TRBD2 matches 10 bases. The sequenced material came from blood. This sequence was found in a woman aged 55-70 years in good health. The CDR3 loop reads CSARDRGTSDYNEQFF. The CDR3 region has the DNA TGCAGTGCTAGAGATCGTGGGACTAGCGATTACAATGAGCAGTTCTTC.